This TCR beta chain was identified in a study of T-cell reconstitution after alpha-beta-depleted transplantation in children. Study outcomes and limitations: The main origin of T-cell counts and diversity one year after transplant was newly produced T cells.

The CDR3 is 15 residues long. Germline CDR1 and CDR2: SEHNR and FQNEAQ (reference sequence). V was clipped by 4 bases and J by 3 bases; unmatched bases: 8. Unique molecular identifiers were incorporated into the prepared TCRbeta library. MiXCR was run by TCRdb on the PCR reads, yielding one entry per CDR3 protein. The sample shows around 250,000 distinct CDR3 sequences, 7.5% to 9.5% of them seen only once. There are many counts of this clonotype. As yet, its antigen is unknown. The TCR originated in a male patient younger than 18 who had a stem cell transplant for acute lymphoblastic leukemia, so the T cells may come from the graft donor. The starting material was PBMCs, mostly from graft donor cells, obtained 180 days after TCRalphabeta/CD19-depleted stem cell transplant. This chain links TRBV7-9 with TRBJ1-1; 7 nucleotides line up with TRBD1. CDR3 region: CASSSPQGGDTEAFF. In nucleotides, the CDR3 is TGTGCCAGCAGCTCACCGCAGGGGGGGGACACTGAAGCTTTCTTT.